This entry lists 30 T cell receptor beta chains sequenced from one sample in a study of identical twins. Using its own MiXCR run on the 5' RACE reads, TCRdb lists one record per CDR3 protein. The sample consists of a few hundred thousand distinct CDR3 sequences, nearly 10% of them appearing once. The sample was also reused in another study, on yellow fever vaccine responses in identical twins.

Sequenced input: PBMCs. These receptors came from a woman aged 18-29 years in good health.

This clonotype was counted at least ten times. In nucleotides, the CDR3 is TGTGCCAGCAGTTTAGGGCGCCCGCCAAGCCAGGGGACCCAGTACTTC. It codes for CASSLGRPPSQGTQYF. The chain is built from TRBV12-3 or TRBV12-4 and TRBJ2-5; D is perhaps TRBD1 (5 bases). Deletions cut 1 base from V and 7 bases from J, with 19 bases between. CDR3 length: 16 residues.

The genes are TRBV27 and TRBJ2-7, with D maybe TRBD2 (6 bases). V was clipped by 0 bases and J by 3 bases, with 12 bases between them. This CDR3 is built from 15 residues. Per the germline V gene, CDR1 is MNHEY and CDR2 is SMNVEV (reference sequence). CDR3 in amino acids: CASSLSGGYGYEQYF. CDR3 nucleotides: TGTGCCAGCAGTTTATCGGGGGGATACGGCTACGAGCAGTACTTC.

This clonotype occurred a few times. J is TRBJ2-7 and V is TRBV11-2; D call uncertain. This CDR3 spans 14 amino acids. Trimming took 1 base from V and 2 from J, leaving 9 bases between them. Germline CDR1 SGHAT, CDR2 FQNNGV. Here the CDR3 DNA reads TGTGCCAGCAGCTTAGGGCGGAACACCTACGAGCAGTACTTC. This codes for CASSLGRNTYEQYF.

The rearrangement uses TRBV5-5 and TRBJ1-5; 10 bases are shared with TRBD1. Germline V lookup: CDR1 SGHKS, CDR2 YYEKEE (reference sequence). The CDR3 spans 14 residues. Unmatched junction bases numbered 4, after V lost 3 bases and J lost 7 bases. The CDR3 is CASSWGTGEQPQHF. The CDR3 coding sequence is TGTGCCAGCAGCTGGGGGACAGGGGAACAGCCCCAGCATTTT.

The V call is TRBV5-1, the J call TRBJ2-5; maybe TRBD2 (6 bases). This CDR3 comprises 15 residues. Germline V gene lookup returns CDR1 SGHRS and CDR2 YFSETQ. V shed 2 bases and J shed 1 base, with 12 bases lying between them. Here the CDR3 DNA reads TGCGCCAGCAGCTTTGAGGACGGGAGCCAAGAGACCCAGTACTTC. It yields the protein CASSFEDGSQETQYF.

This clonotype was recorded many times. The CDR3 DNA is TGTGCCAGCAGTTTATACGACTCCAACTACGAGCAGTACTTC. This codes for CASSLYDSNYEQYF. The chain links TRBV27 to TRBJ2-7; D is ambiguous. This CDR3 region has 14 residues. Germline assignment: CDR1 MNHEY and CDR2 SMNVEV (reference sequence). Trimming stripped 1 base from V and 3 bases from J, with 10 bases between.

This clonotype was seen at least ten times. This sequence joins TRBV20-1 and TRBJ2-1; tentatively, D is TRBD2 (9 bases). V lost 6 bases, J lost 5 bases, and 20 bases lay in between. Germline V gene lookup returns CDR1 DFQATT and CDR2 SNEGSKA (reference sequence). The CDR3 covers 15 residues. The CDR3 coding sequence is TGCAGTGCGGCAGGGGGCCTAGCGGGAAACAATGAGCAGTTCTTC. Translated: CSAAGGLAGNNEQFF.

At least ten counts were recorded for this clonotype. V is TRBV5-1 and J is TRBJ2-1, with a weak D call TRBD1 (5 bases). V lost 3 bases and J 14 bases, leaving 15 bases between the germline ends. CDR3 size: 12 residues. CDR1 is SGHRS and CDR2 is YFSETQ in the germline V gene. This CDR3 is CASSSSQGLKFF. CDR3 bases: TGCGCCAGCAGCTCCAGTCAGGGTTTGAAGTTCTTC.

The gene calls are TRBV20-1 and TRBJ2-2, with TRBD1 matching over 11 bases. Germline-derived CDR1 and CDR2 are DFQATT and SNEGSKA (reference sequence). The J segment lost 5 bases and the V segment lost 6 bases, leaving 5 bases of the junction unmatched. There are 14 residues in the CDR3. The CDR3 DNA sequence: TGCAGTGCCGGACAGGGGGCAAGAACCGGGGAGCTGTTTTTT. It yields the protein CSAGQGARTGELFF.

This clonotype has just a few counts. This rearrangement joins TRBV12-3 or TRBV12-4 to TRBJ2-4, with a tentative D call TRBD2 (5 bases). V was shortened by 10 bases and J by 0 bases, with 13 bases between the two germline ends. The CDR3 length is 14 residues. CDR3 region: CATMADLAKNIQYF. The DNA of the CDR3 is TGTGCCACAATGGCGGACTTAGCCAAAAACATTCAGTACTTC.

The rearrangement joins TRBV9 to TRBJ2-7; D not certain. Germline loops: CDR1 SGDLS, CDR2 YYNGEE. The CDR3 consists of 12 residues. CDR3 nucleotides: TGTGCCAGCAGCGTAGGTTCTCAGTACTCCGTTGTC. Translated: CASSVGSQYSVV.

This chain links TRBV12-3 or TRBV12-4 with TRBJ1-2, with D hard to call. V was clipped by 3 bases and J by 6 bases, with 11 bases between them. This CDR3 spans 13 amino acids. The CDR3, as DNA: TGTGCCAGCAGTTTTGGTAGGGCGGATGGCTACACCTTC. Residues: CASSFGRADGYTF.

This chain uses TRBV27 with TRBJ2-7; possible D gene TRBD2, 7 bases. CDR3 length: 14 residues. CDR1 MNHEY and CDR2 SMNVEV come from the germline V gene (reference sequence). Trimming removed 7 bases from V and 3 bases from J, with 16 bases in between. As DNA, the CDR3 is TGTGCCAGCAAGGGGGGGGCGAGCGGCTACGAGCAGTACTTC. It is translated as CASKGGASGYEQYF.

Note on this clonotype: Possible read error: a much larger clone is one base away. Because it lacks the conserved phenylalanine or tryptophan at the end, this CDR3 is likely a read error. V and J are TRBV20-1 and TRBJ1-1; D ambiguous. V gave up 3 bases and J gave up 1 base, with 9 bases separating them. The germline gives CDR1 DFQATT, CDR2 SNEGSKA (reference sequence). The CDR3 contains 13 residues. The chain's CDR3 is CSARRFTNTEAFI. CDR3 DNA sequence: TGCAGTGCTAGGAGGTTTACGAACACTGAAGCTTTCATT.

This clonotype was counted many times. V and J are TRBV29-1 and TRBJ2-1; unclear D gene. V dropped 3 bases and J dropped 0 bases, with 3 bases sitting between them. The CDR3 length is 12 residues. Germline CDR1 reads SQVTM; CDR2 reads ANQGSEA. The chain's CDR3 is CSVDVSYNEQFF. In DNA, the CDR3 is TGCAGCGTTGACGTCTCCTACAATGAGCAGTTCTTC.

This clonotype was picked up many times. The rearrangement uses TRBV2 and TRBJ1-1, with D uncertain. The length of the CDR3 is 15 residues. V was trimmed by 2 bases and J by 4 bases, leaving 14 bases between them. CDR1 and CDR2 from the germline V gene are SNHLY and FYNNEI. CDR3: CASSERRGMGTEAFF. The CDR3 bases are TGTGCCAGCAGTGAACGGCGAGGGATGGGCACTGAAGCTTTCTTT.

This clonotype came up many times. J is TRBJ2-3 and V is TRBV10-3; 8 nucleotides line up with TRBD2. Germline CDR1 and CDR2: ENHRY and SYGVKD. The V and J ends lost 4 bases and 2 bases, in that order; junction bases with no gene match: 5. The CDR3 contains 15 residues. CDR3 region: CAISVFSGNTDTQYF. For the CDR3, the DNA is TGTGCCATCAGTGTCTTTAGCGGGAACACAGATACGCAGTATTTT.

This clonotype has at least ten counts. The rearrangement uses TRBV12-3 or TRBV12-4 and TRBJ2-3; 10 bases align to TRBD2. This CDR3 region has 16 residues. V lost 4 bases and J lost 2; bases outside the gene matches: 6. The DNA for the CDR3 is TGTGCCAGCAGTTCGACCGGGACTAGCGCCACAGATACGCAGTATTTT. Its translation is CASSSTGTSATDTQYF.

In its sample, this clonotype was seen a few times. J is TRBJ2-3 and V is TRBV6-5, with D perhaps matching TRBD2 (6 bases). The CDR3 is 15 residues long. Germline lookup yields CDR1 MNHEY and CDR2 SVGAGI. Trimming left V 2 bases short and J 4 bases short, with 13 bases between. CDR3 region: CASSYRRLGSDTQYF. CDR3 DNA sequence: TGTGCCAGCAGTTACCGAAGACTAGGTTCAGATACGCAGTATTTT.

This clonotype was seen ten or more times. The chain combines TRBV29-1 with TRBJ2-6; D is unresolved. CDR1 is SQVTM and CDR2 is ANQGSEA in the germline V gene. V lost 4 bases, J lost 0 bases, and 4 bases lay in between. This CDR3 is 13 amino acids long. The CDR3 DNA sequence: TGCAGCGTTGTTTTCTCTGGGGCCAACGTCCTGACTTTC. It specifies CSVVFSGANVLTF.

This clonotype has at least ten counts. The CDR3 here is CASSRPQTGGYNEQFF. The CDR3 nucleotides read TGCGCCAGCAGCCGACCCCAAACAGGGGGCTACAATGAGCAGTTCTTC. The chain links TRBV4-1 to TRBJ2-1, with 8 bases matching TRBD1. Losses at the gene ends were 4 bases for V and 3 bases for J; bases not matched to a gene: 8. Per germline, CDR1 MGHRA and CDR2 YSYEKL. CDR3 size: 16 residues.

This clonotype was detected a few times. The chain links TRBV7-6 to TRBJ2-7, with D perhaps TRBD1 or TRBD2 (5 bases each). V was clipped by 3 bases and J by 2 bases, with 14 bases between them. The CDR3 runs 15 residues. Per the germline V gene, CDR1 is SGHVS and CDR2 is FNYEAQ. The CDR3 region is CASSLGMGPTYEQYF. The CDR3 DNA is TGTGCCAGCAGCTTGGGTATGGGACCTACCTACGAGCAGTACTTC.

This clonotype has ten or more counts. An end of the junction does not agree with germline; a read error may underlie this. The V call is TRBV27, the J call TRBJ2-7; D is possibly TRBD1 or TRBD2 (5 bases each). The V gene's germline CDR1 is MNHEY and CDR2 SMNVEV (reference sequence). This CDR3 comprises 14 residues. CDR3 DNA: TGCGCCAGCAGCTTGTCAGGGACCGCCTACGAGCAGTACTTC. Amino acids: CASSLSGTAYEQYF.

This clonotype was observed many times. The V call is TRBV19, the J call TRBJ2-1; a possible D gene is TRBD2 (5 bases). Trimming took off 5 bases at V and 13 bases at J, with 18 bases between the two ends. There are 13 residues in the CDR3. CDR1 is LNHDA and CDR2 is SQIVND in the germline V gene (reference sequence). The CDR3 sequence is CASSLREVGVQFF. CDR3 in DNA: TGTGCCAGTAGTCTCCGGGAAGTGGGTGTACAGTTCTTC.

J is TRBJ2-3 and V is TRBV12-3 or TRBV12-4; D is unclear. This CDR3 has 15 amino acids. V lost 1 base, J lost 5 bases, and 13 bases lay in between. The CDR3 spells CASSLGGREKDTQYF. In DNA form, the CDR3 reads TGTGCCAGCAGTTTAGGGGGAAGGGAAAAAGATACGCAGTATTTT.

This clonotype was seen only a few times. This rearrangement joins TRBV6-1 to TRBJ2-1, with TRBD2 matching 13 bases. The CDR3 has 15 residues. Trimming cost V 6 bases and J 12 bases; bases outside gene matches: 11. Germline lookup yields CDR1 MNHNS and CDR2 SASEGT. CDR3 bases: TGTGCCAGCAGCCGCACTAGCGGGGGGGCTATGGGGCAGTTCTTC. Its protein is CASSRTSGGAMGQFF.

This clonotype was picked up a small number of times. The V gene is TRBV10-1, the J gene TRBJ2-5; D not certain. The CDR3 spans 13 residues. V was shortened by 6 bases and J by 0 bases, with 8 bases between the two germline ends. CDR1 and CDR2 (germline): WNHNN, SYGVQD (reference sequence). CDR3 in DNA: TGCGCCAGCAGCCAGGAGTACCAAGAGACCCAGTACTTC. Amino acids: CASSQEYQETQYF.

This clonotype has just a few counts. The genes are TRBV9 and TRBJ2-7; D is unresolved. CDR1 and CDR2 (germline): SGDLS, YYNGEE. This CDR3 is 14 amino acids long. V lost 0 bases to trimming and J lost 2 bases, with 9 bases between them. The CDR3 coding sequence is TGTGCCAGCAGCGTAGATAAGGCTACCTACGAGCAGTACTTC. This encodes CASSVDKATYEQYF.

This clonotype was picked up one time. This chain links TRBV12-3 or TRBV12-4 with TRBJ2-3; D is ambiguous. Trimming took off 2 bases at V and 3 bases at J, with 15 bases between the two ends. The CDR3 has 16 amino acids. CDR3 in amino acids: CASSLRVPMGTDTQYF. The CDR3 region has the DNA TGTGCCAGCAGTTTAAGGGTTCCCATGGGAACAGATACGCAGTATTTT.

This clonotype was counted only a few times. The V call is TRBV4-3, the J call TRBJ1-6; 10 nucleotides align to TRBD1. Trimming at V came to 1 base and at J to 5 bases, leaving 5 bases not matched to a gene. Germline lookup yields CDR1 LGHNA and CDR2 YSLEER. The CDR3 length is 17 residues. CDR3 DNA: TGCGCCAGCAGCCAAGTGGACAGGGGGGACCATAATTCACCCCTCCACTTT. Translation gives CASSQVDRGDHNSPLHF.